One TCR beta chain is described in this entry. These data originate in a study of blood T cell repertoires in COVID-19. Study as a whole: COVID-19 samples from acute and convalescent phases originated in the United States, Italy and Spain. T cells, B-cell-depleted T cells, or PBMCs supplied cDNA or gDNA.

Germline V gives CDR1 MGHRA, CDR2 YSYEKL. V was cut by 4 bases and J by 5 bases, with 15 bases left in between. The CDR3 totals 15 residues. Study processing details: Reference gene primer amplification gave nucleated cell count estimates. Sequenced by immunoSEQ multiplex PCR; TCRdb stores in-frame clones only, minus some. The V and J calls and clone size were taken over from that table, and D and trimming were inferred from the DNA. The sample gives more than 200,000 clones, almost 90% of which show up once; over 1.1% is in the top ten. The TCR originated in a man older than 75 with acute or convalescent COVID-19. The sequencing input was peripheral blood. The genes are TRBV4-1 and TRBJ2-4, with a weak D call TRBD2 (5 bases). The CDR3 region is CASSPSPGVQNIQYF. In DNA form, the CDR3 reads TGCGCCAGCAGCCCCTCCCCCGGGGTCCAAAACATTCAGTACTTC.